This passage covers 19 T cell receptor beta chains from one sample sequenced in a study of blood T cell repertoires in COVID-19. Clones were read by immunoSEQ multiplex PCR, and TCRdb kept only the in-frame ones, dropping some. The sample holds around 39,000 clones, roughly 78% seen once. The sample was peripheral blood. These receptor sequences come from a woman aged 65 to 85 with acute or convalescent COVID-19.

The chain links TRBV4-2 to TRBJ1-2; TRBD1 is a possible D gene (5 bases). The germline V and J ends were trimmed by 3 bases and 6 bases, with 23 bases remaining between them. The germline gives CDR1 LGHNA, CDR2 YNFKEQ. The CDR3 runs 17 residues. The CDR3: CASSHRDGGWGDHGYTF. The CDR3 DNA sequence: TGTGCCAGCAGCCATCGGGACGGCGGATGGGGGGACCATGGCTACACCTTC.

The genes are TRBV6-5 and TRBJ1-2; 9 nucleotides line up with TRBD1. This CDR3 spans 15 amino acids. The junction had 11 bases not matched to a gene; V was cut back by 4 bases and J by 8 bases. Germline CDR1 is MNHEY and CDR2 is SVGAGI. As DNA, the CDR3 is TGTGCCAGCAGTTTACAGGGGGCTGACGGATTCGGCTACACCTTC. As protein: CASSLQGADGFGYTF.

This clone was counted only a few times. The CDR3 sequence: CASSGQTEENTEAFF. The CDR3, as DNA: TGCGCCAGCAGTGGTCAGACAGAAGAGAACACTGAAGCTTTCTTT. The V gene is TRBV10-1, the J gene TRBJ1-1, with D possibly TRBD1 on 5 matching bases. Germline assignment: CDR1 WNHNN and CDR2 SYGVQD (reference sequence). The V end lost 4 bases, the J end lost 1 base, and 13 bases lay between the germline ends. There are 15 residues in the CDR3.

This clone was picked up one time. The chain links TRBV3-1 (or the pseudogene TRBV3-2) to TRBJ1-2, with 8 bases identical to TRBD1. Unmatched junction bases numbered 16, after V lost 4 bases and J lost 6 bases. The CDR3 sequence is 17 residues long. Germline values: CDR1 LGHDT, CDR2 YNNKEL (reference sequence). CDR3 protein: CASSPSPDREAVNGYTF. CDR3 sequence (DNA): TGTGCCAGCAGCCCATCACCGGACAGGGAGGCGGTCAATGGCTACACCTTC.

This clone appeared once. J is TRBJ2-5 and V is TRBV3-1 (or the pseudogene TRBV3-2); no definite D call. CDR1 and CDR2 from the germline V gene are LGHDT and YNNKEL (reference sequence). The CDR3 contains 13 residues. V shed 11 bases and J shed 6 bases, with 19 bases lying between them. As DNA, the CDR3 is TGTGCCTCCCAGGCCCGCGATCGGAAGACCCAGTACTTC. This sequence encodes CASQARDRKTQYF.

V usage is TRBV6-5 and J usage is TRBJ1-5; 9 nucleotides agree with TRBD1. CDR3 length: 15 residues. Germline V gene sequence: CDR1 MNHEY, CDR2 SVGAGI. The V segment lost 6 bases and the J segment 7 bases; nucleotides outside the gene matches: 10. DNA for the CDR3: TGTGCCAGCAGACTGACAGGGGGAGGCGACCAGCCCCAGCATTTT. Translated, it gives CASRLTGGGDQPQHF.

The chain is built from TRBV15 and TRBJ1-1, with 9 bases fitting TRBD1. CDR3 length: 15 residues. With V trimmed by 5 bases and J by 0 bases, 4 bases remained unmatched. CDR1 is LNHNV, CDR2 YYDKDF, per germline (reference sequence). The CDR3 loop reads CATSAGQGLNTEAFF. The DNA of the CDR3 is TGTGCCACCAGCGCAGGACAGGGGCTGAACACTGAAGCTTTCTTT.

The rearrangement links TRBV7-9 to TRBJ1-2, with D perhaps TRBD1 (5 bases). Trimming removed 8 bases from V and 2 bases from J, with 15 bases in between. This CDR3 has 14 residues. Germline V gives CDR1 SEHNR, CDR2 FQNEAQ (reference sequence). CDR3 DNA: TGTGCCAGCGACCTTGGGGGGTACAACTATGGCTACACCTTC. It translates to CASDLGGYNYGYTF.

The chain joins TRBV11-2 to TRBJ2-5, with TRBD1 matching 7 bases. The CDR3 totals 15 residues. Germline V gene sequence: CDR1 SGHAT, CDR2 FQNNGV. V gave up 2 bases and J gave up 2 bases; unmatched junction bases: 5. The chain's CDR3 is CASSLSFRGQETQYF. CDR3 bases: TGTGCCAGCAGCTTAAGTTTCAGGGGGCAAGAGACCCAGTACTTC.

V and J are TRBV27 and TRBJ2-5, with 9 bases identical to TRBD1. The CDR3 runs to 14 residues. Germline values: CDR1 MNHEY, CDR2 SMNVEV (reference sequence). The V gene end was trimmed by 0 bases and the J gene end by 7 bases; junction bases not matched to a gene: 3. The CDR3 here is CASSLSRQGGTQYF. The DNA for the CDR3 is TGTGCCAGCAGTTTATCCCGACAGGGGGGGACCCAGTACTTC.

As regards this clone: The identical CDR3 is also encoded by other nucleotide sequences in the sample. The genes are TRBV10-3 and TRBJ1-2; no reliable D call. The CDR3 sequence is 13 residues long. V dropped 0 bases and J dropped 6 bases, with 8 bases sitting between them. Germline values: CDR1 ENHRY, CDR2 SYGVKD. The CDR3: CAISESTGNGYTF. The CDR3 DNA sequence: TGTGCCATCAGTGAGTCGACCGGGAATGGCTACACCTTC.

As DNA, the CDR3 is TGTGCCAGTAGTCAACTATCACCTCGGACAGGGGGTCCCGGGGGGCAGTTCTTC. The encoded protein is CASSQLSPRTGGPGGQFF. The chain carries TRBV19 and TRBJ2-1, with 10 nucleotides matching TRBD1. V was pared by 5 bases and J by 12 bases, with 22 bases of the junction left unmatched. The CDR3 totals 18 residues. Per the germline V gene, CDR1 is LNHDA and CDR2 is SQIVND (reference sequence).

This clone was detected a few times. CDR3 sequence: CASSPAGGRDGYTF. Here the CDR3 DNA reads TGTGCCAGCAGCCCCGCCGGGGGGCGCGATGGCTACACCTTC. This sequence joins TRBV4-2 and TRBJ1-2; D may be TRBD1 (6 bases). The length of the CDR3 is 14 residues. Germline values: CDR1 LGHNA, CDR2 YNFKEQ. V was cut by 4 bases and J by 6 bases, with 15 bases left in between.

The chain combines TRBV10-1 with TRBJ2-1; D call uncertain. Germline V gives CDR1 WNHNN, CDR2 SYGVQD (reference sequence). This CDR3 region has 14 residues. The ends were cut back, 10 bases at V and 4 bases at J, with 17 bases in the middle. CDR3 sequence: CATSSQKRYNEQFF. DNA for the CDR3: TGCGCCACCTCGAGCCAAAAGAGGTACAATGAGCAGTTCTTC.

The CDR3 spells CASSLGPSTGELFF. The CDR3 DNA reads as TGTGCCAGCAGCTTAGGGCCCTCGACCGGGGAGCTGTTTTTT. The chain links TRBV7-9 to TRBJ2-2; D is ambiguous. The CDR3 has 14 residues. Trimming shortened V by 1 base and J by 5 bases, and 8 bases separated the two germline ends. CDR1 is SEHNR and CDR2 is FQNEAQ in the germline V gene (reference sequence).

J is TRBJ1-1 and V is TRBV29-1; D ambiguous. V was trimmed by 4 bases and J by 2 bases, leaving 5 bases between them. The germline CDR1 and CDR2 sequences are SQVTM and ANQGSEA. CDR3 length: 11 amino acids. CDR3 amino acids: CSVAVNTEAFF. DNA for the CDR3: TGCAGCGTTGCGGTTAACACTGAAGCTTTCTTT.

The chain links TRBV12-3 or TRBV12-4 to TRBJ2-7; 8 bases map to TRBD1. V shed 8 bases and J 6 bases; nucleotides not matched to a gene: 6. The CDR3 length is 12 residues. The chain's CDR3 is CASGQGISEQYF. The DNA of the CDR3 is TGTGCCAGCGGACAGGGAATCAGCGAGCAGTACTTC.

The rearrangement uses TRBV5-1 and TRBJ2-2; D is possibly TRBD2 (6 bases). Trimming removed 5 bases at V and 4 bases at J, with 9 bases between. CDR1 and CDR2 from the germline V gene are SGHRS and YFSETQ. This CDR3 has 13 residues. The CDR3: CASSPGGTGELFF. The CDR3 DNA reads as TGCGCCAGCAGTCCCGGGGGCACCGGGGAGCTGTTTTTT.

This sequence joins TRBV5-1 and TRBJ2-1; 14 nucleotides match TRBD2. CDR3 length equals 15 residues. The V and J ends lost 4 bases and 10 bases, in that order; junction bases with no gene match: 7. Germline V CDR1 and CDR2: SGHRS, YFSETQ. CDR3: CASSLGLAGVGEQFF. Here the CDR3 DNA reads TGCGCCAGCAGCCTGGGACTAGCGGGAGTCGGGGAGCAGTTCTTC.